One T cell receptor beta chain is described in this entry. The antigen is not known. This clone may be a read error of a much larger clone one base away. Since the CDR3 does not end with the conserved phenylalanine or tryptophan, this likely comes from a read error. This sample was taken from a study of Graves' ophthalmopathy and Graves' hyperthyroidism. Study-level information: Peripheral blood was gathered at the point of initial diagnosis, before any treatment started.

Germline-derived CDR1 and CDR2 are SGDLS and YYNGEE. V dropped 3 bases and J dropped 5 bases, with 15 bases sitting between them. CDR3 length: 14 amino acids. Ophthalmopathy donors were characterized by moderate-to-severe activity, CAS of at least 3, NOSPECS of at least 4, and duration under 3 months. The PBMCs were taken from approximately 9.7 ml of fresh peripheral blood. Study-level points and caveats: Blood also harbored most expanded thyroid clonotypes above 0.001 frequency.

Investigators amplified TCR beta CDR3 regions from RNA transcripts. Investigators did first-round RT-PCR with HTBI primers, then second-round multiplex PCR. MiXCR, run by TCRdb on the multiplex PCR reads, gives a single entry per CDR3 protein. The data contain over 650,000 distinct CDR3 sequences, roughly 39% of them singletons. Sequencing was done on a sample of peripheral blood. This sequence was found in an adult man with Graves' ophthalmopathy. The chain employs TRBV9 and TRBJ2-7; possibly TRBD1 or TRBD2 for D (6 bases each). CDR3 loop: CASSGKGGIDEQYS. CDR3 in DNA: TGTGCCAGCAGCGGAAAAGGGGGGATCGACGAGCAGTACTCC.